Listed below are T cell receptor beta chains from one sample, sequenced in a study of beta chain features in type 1 diabetes. Using immunoSEQ multiplex PCR, the repertoire was profiled, and TCRdb retains in-frame clones only, with some absent. The sample contains around 200,000 clones, more than 10% of which appear only once. Specimen: central memory CD4+ T cells from blood. These receptors originate from a woman between 18 and 30 years old in good health. Both conserved end residues are part of each CDR3. D genes are given only for firm matches.

CDR3 protein: CAWARGLAGAGEQYF; V gene: TRBV30; D gene: TRBD2
CDR3 protein: CASSLAGGKYEQYF; V gene: TRBV7-8; D gene: TRBD2
CDR3 protein: CATSRIGTTYNEQFF; V gene: TRBV15; D gene: TRBD2
CDR3 protein: CASSLTQGTGGYTF; V gene: TRBV11-2; D gene: TRBD1
CDR3 protein: CASSIGTLYEQYF; V gene: TRBV11-2; D gene: NA
CDR3 protein: CAWGPSNQPQHF; V gene: TRBV30; D gene: NA
CDR3 protein: CASSQSMMYGYTF; V gene: TRBV27; D gene: NA
CDR3 protein: CASSLVGTGTYEQYF; V gene: TRBV5-6; D gene: TRBD1
CDR3 protein: CASSQTGVSLWGYTF; V gene: TRBV4-3; D gene: NA
CDR3 protein: CASSQVGGTGGNIQYF; V gene: TRBV7-2; D gene: TRBD1
CDR3 protein: CASSASGTGSGGYTF; V gene: TRBV2; D gene: TRBD1
CDR3 protein: CASIPRGGISYNEQFF; V gene: TRBV7-3; D gene: NA
CDR3 protein: CASSSGTSGGGQETQYF; V gene: TRBV11-2; D gene: TRBD2
CDR3 protein: CASSPQGQENTGELFF; V gene: TRBV18; D gene: TRBD1
CDR3 protein: CASSSGGPSSGANVLTF; V gene: TRBV19; D gene: NA
CDR3 protein: CASSVRSTGYEQYF; V gene: TRBV7-9; D gene: NA
CDR3 protein: CASRGQDGREQFF; V gene: TRBV25-1; D gene: TRBD2
CDR3 protein: CASSEVGLPSTDTQYF; V gene: TRBV7-2; D gene: NA
CDR3 protein: CASSLGTGREAFF; V gene: TRBV5-1; D gene: NA
CDR3 protein: CASSLEGTPPRAQYF; V gene: TRBV13; D gene: NA
CDR3 protein: CASSRPGTGFNEQFF; V gene: TRBV28; D gene: TRBD1
CDR3 protein: CASSRTGGDQPQHF; V gene: TRBV5-6; D gene: NA
CDR3 protein: CASSLPRDSSYNEQFF; V gene: TRBV5-1; D gene: TRBD1
CDR3 protein: CASTEIAGGPYEQYF; V gene: TRBV7-2; D gene: TRBD2
CDR3 protein: CASSFMNAGTEAFF; V gene: TRBV7-8; D gene: NA
CDR3 protein: CASSTASGRSGEQFF; V gene: TRBV9; D gene: TRBD2
CDR3 protein: CASSWDRGSSYEQYF; V gene: TRBV7-8; D gene: TRBD1
CDR3 protein: CASSMRDQPQHF; V gene: TRBV28; D gene: NA
CDR3 protein: CASSIRQNQPQHF; V gene: TRBV19; D gene: NA
CDR3 protein: CASSLFARGRMLRTEAFF; V gene: TRBV27; D gene: NA
CDR3 protein: CASNRGEGNQPQHF; V gene: TRBV19; D gene: NA
CDR3 protein: CASSEQGAADTQYF; V gene: TRBV6-5; D gene: TRBD1
CDR3 protein: CASSPPVATEAFF; V gene: TRBV28; D gene: NA
CDR3 protein: CASTTGAGANVLTF; V gene: TRBV6-5; D gene: TRBD1
CDR3 protein: CASSAATGSQETQYF; V gene: TRBV5-6; D gene: NA
CDR3 protein: CASSWDRNTEAFF; V gene: TRBV6-5; D gene: TRBD1
CDR3 protein: CASSRSGLADWEQYF; V gene: TRBV2; D gene: TRBD2
CDR3 protein: CASSQVAGFYSNQPQHF; V gene: TRBV14; D gene: NA
CDR3 protein: CATSREQGNEKLFF; V gene: TRBV15; D gene: NA
CDR3 protein: CASRGNRGPADTQYF; V gene: TRBV28; D gene: TRBD1
CDR3 protein: CASTRQADGYTF; V gene: TRBV28; D gene: NA
CDR3 protein: CASRYTSGRGGYEQYF; V gene: TRBV28; D gene: TRBD2
CDR3 protein: CALGPTGGGNTIYF; V gene: TRBV30; D gene: TRBD1